This T cell receptor beta chain stems from a study of PD-1 blockade in mismatch repair-deficient tumors. The protocol was immunoSEQ multiplex PCR, while the TCRdb copy is restricted to in-frame clones and leaves out a portion. This sample has about 84,000 clones, with over 75% found just once. Every patient had mismatch repair deficiency by PCR or immunohistochemistry. The CDR3 has 15 residues. Germline-derived CDR1 and CDR2 are SEHNR and FQNEAQ (reference sequence). Trimming pared 2 bases from V and 2 bases from J, leaving 11 bases between. This chain connects TRBV7-9 to TRBJ2-3; maybe TRBD1 (6 bases). The specimen was peripheral blood, collected 12 weeks after starting pembrolizumab. The TCR comes from an adult with mismatch repair-deficient cancer. The CDR3 DNA is TGTGCCAGCAGCTTACCGACAGGCTACACAGATACGCAGTATTTT. Translating gives CASSLPTGYTDTQYF.